This entry features one T cell receptor beta chain sequence. The assay was immunoSEQ multiplex PCR, and TCRdb's table has in-frame clones only and misses some. The sample lists 150,000 or so clones, over 60% occurring once. Cohort 3 recovery required two negative PCRs, clearance, or symptom resolution. The entry originates in a study of blood T cell repertoires in COVID-19. About the research overall: COVID-19 samples collected from the United States, Italy and Spain covered acute and convalescent phases. Nucleic acid was either cDNA or gDNA, and it came from T cells, B-cell-depleted T cells, or PBMCs.

This CDR3 contains 17 residues. The chain joins TRBV1 to TRBJ2-1; the D call of TRBD2 is as the table states it, not checked on the DNA. TRBV1 is designated a pseudogene. The material sequenced was PBMCs or T cells enriched from blood (not recorded which). This TCR was recovered from a woman in her fifties or sixties who had recovered from COVID-19. The CDR3 here is CTSSQTPRRLLYNEQFF. For the CDR3, the DNA is TGCACCAGCAGCCAAACCCCCCGTCGACTACTCTACAATGAGCAGTTCTTC.